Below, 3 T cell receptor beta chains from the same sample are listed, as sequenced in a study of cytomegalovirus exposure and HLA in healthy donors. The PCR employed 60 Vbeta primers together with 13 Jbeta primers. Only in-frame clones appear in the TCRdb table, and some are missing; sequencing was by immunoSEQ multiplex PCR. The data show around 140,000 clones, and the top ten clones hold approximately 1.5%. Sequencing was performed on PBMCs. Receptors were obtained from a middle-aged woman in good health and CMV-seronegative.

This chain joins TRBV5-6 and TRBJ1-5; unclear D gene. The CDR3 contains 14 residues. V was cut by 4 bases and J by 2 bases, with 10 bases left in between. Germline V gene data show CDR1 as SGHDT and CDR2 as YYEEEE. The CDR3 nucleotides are TGTGCCAGCAGCCAGATACTAGGCAATCAGCCCCAGCATTTT. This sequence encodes CASSQILGNQPQHF.

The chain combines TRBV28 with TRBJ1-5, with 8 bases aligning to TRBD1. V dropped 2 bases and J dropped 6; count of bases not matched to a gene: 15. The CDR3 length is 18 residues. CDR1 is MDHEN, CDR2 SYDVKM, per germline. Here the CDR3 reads CASSLQFRGTGGRQPQHF. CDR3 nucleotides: TGTGCCAGCAGTTTACAATTTCGGGGGACAGGAGGTCGTCAGCCCCAGCATTTT. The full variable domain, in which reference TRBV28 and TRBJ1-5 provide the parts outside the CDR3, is DVKVTQSSRYLVKRTGEKVFLECVQDMDHENMFWYRQDPGLGLRLIYFSYDVKMKEKGDIPEGYSVSREKKERFSLILESASTNQTSMYLCASSLQFRGTGGRQPQHFGDGTRLSIL.

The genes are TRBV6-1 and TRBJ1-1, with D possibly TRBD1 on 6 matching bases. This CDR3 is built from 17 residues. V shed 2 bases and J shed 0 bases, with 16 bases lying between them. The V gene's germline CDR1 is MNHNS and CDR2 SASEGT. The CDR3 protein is CASSETNRVLMNTEAFF. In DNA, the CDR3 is TGTGCCAGCAGTGAAACAAACAGGGTCCTCATGAACACTGAAGCTTTCTTT.